This is a list of T cell receptor beta chains from one sample in a study of patients and donors after allogeneic stem cell transplantation. In TCRdb, the RT-PCR reads were re-called with MiXCR into one record per CDR3 protein. The sample has about 150,000 distinct CDR3 sequences; approximately 35% are singletons. Sequencing was performed on blood, either unsorted or a sorted T cell fraction (not recorded which). These receptors all come from a human donor who was either an allogeneic HSCT recipient or a stem cell or donor lymphocyte infusion donor (not recorded which). It is not recorded whose cells these are; they may come from a transplant donor. Each CDR3 is given with its conserved first and last residue. The order of the fields is CDR3 DNA, CDR3 protein, CDR3 length, clone size, D gene, V gene, J gene. A D gene is named only where the DNA matches it firmly. Size tells how often a clone was seen (once, few, many) or the class of an expanded clone, and some rows leave it out.

CDR3nt: TGTGCCAGCAGTGAAGCGAACCTCCCGAGGGGCTACACCTTC
CDR3aa: CASSEANLPRGYTF
len: 14
abundance: -
d_gene: -
v_gene: TRBV6-1
j_gene: TRBJ1-2

CDR3nt: TGTGCCAGCAGTACCAATCAGGGAAACTTAGCCAAAAACATTCAGTACTTC
CDR3aa: CASSTNQGNLAKNIQYF
len: 17
abundance: few
d_gene: -
v_gene: TRBV6-6
j_gene: TRBJ2-4

CDR3nt: TGTGCCAGCAGCGCCAGGGGGAACTCCTACAATGAGCAGTTCTTC
CDR3aa: CASSARGNSYNEQFF
len: 15
abundance: once
d_gene: TRBD1
v_gene: TRBV11-2
j_gene: TRBJ2-1

CDR3nt: TGCAGCGTTGAAGGAAGGTCGGGTGGCTACACCTTC
CDR3aa: CSVEGRSGGYTF
len: 12
abundance: -
d_gene: -
v_gene: TRBV29-1
j_gene: TRBJ1-2

CDR3nt: TGTGCCAGCAGCTTATCCCCAGGAAACATTCAGTACTTC
CDR3aa: CASSLSPGNIQYF
len: 13
abundance: few
d_gene: -
v_gene: TRBV7-2
j_gene: TRBJ2-4

CDR3nt: TGTGCCAGTAGCATAGGGTCCGGGACAACTAATGAAAAACTGTTTTTT
CDR3aa: CASSIGSGTTNEKLFF
len: 16
abundance: once
d_gene: -
v_gene: TRBV2
j_gene: TRBJ1-4

CDR3nt: TGTGCCACCAGTCCCAGGGGCGATCATGGCTACACCTTC
CDR3aa: CATSPRGDHGYTF
len: 13
abundance: few
d_gene: -
v_gene: TRBV24-1
j_gene: TRBJ1-2

CDR3nt: TGTGCCAGCAGCAAAGGTAACCACGAGGGGACTGAAGCTTTCTTT
CDR3aa: CASSKGNHEGTEAFF
len: 15
abundance: -
d_gene: -
v_gene: TRBV21-1
j_gene: TRBJ1-1

CDR3nt: TGTGCCAGCAGCCTACCGGGACAGGCGGACACTGAAGCTTTCTTT
CDR3aa: CASSLPGQADTEAFF
len: 15
abundance: few
d_gene: TRBD1
v_gene: TRBV7-9
j_gene: TRBJ1-1

CDR3nt: TGTGCCAGCCTTCGGGGGCCCACCGGGGAGCTGTTTTTT
CDR3aa: CASLRGPTGELFF
len: 13
abundance: -
d_gene: -
v_gene: TRBV6-1
j_gene: TRBJ2-2

CDR3nt: TGTGCCAGCTCGACAGGGGTTGTAGAGACCCAGTACTTC
CDR3aa: CASSTGVVETQYF
len: 13
abundance: -
d_gene: TRBD1
v_gene: TRBV6-1
j_gene: TRBJ2-5

CDR3nt: TGCAGTGCTGGAGGACTGTCTCAAGAGACCCAGTACTTC
CDR3aa: CSAGGLSQETQYF
len: 13
abundance: few
d_gene: -
v_gene: TRBV20-1
j_gene: TRBJ2-5

CDR3nt: TGTGCCAGCAGCCCATCGAGGGGTTACTATGGCTACACCTTC
CDR3aa: CASSPSRGYYGYTF
len: 14
abundance: -
d_gene: -
v_gene: TRBV7-9
j_gene: TRBJ1-2

CDR3nt: TGTGCCAGCAGCCAGACAGGGGGCGGCACAGATACGCAGTATTTT
CDR3aa: CASSQTGGGTDTQYF
len: 15
abundance: few
d_gene: TRBD1
v_gene: TRBV7-3
j_gene: TRBJ2-3

CDR3nt: TGTGCCAGCAGCTTACGGACAGGGGGAGAGTATGGCTACACCTTC
CDR3aa: CASSLRTGGEYGYTF
len: 15
abundance: few
d_gene: TRBD1
v_gene: TRBV7-3
j_gene: TRBJ1-2

CDR3nt: TGTGCCAGCAGTCGGACAGGGGACTATCAGCCCCAGCATTTT
CDR3aa: CASSRTGDYQPQHF
len: 14
abundance: -
d_gene: TRBD1
v_gene: TRBV6-2/TRBV6-3
j_gene: TRBJ1-5

CDR3nt: TGTGCCAGCAGTTTAGAATTAGCGGGGGCCCGGCGGGAGACCCAGTACTTC
CDR3aa: CASSLELAGARRETQYF
len: 17
abundance: few
d_gene: TRBD2
v_gene: TRBV12-3/TRBV12-4
j_gene: TRBJ2-5

CDR3nt: TGTGCCAGCAGTCCATCGGTGGCATTAGGCTACACCTTC
CDR3aa: CASSPSVALGYTF
len: 13
abundance: few
d_gene: -
v_gene: TRBV12-3/TRBV12-4
j_gene: TRBJ1-2

CDR3nt: TGCAGTGCCCAGGGGGTTACTGTCTACGAGCAGTACTTC
CDR3aa: CSAQGVTVYEQYF
len: 13
abundance: few
d_gene: TRBD1
v_gene: TRBV20-1
j_gene: TRBJ2-7

CDR3nt: TGTGCCAGCAGTTTAGCGCGCGGGATGGGGTATGGCTACACCTTC
CDR3aa: CASSLARGMGYGYTF
len: 15
abundance: few
d_gene: -
v_gene: TRBV12-3/TRBV12-4
j_gene: TRBJ1-2

CDR3nt: TGCAGTGCCCACGGGACTGGAACCTACGAGCAGTACTTC
CDR3aa: CSAHGTGTYEQYF
len: 13
abundance: once
d_gene: -
v_gene: TRBV20-1
j_gene: TRBJ2-7

CDR3nt: TGTGCCATCAGTGACGTTGATACGCAGTATTTT
CDR3aa: CAISDVDTQYF
len: 11
abundance: few
d_gene: -
v_gene: TRBV10-3
j_gene: TRBJ2-3

CDR3nt: TGTGCCAGCAGCCCGGGACTAGCGGGGGGGCAAATTGAGCAGTTCTTC
CDR3aa: CASSPGLAGGQIEQFF
len: 16
abundance: -
d_gene: TRBD2
v_gene: TRBV14
j_gene: TRBJ2-1

CDR3nt: TGTGCCAGCAGTGGAGGGGCCACTAATGAAAAACTGTTTTTT
CDR3aa: CASSGGATNEKLFF
len: 14
abundance: -
d_gene: -
v_gene: TRBV6-1
j_gene: TRBJ1-4

CDR3nt: TGTGCCAGCAGTTATTGGGGAGGAGACTATGGCTACACCTTC
CDR3aa: CASSYWGGDYGYTF
len: 14
abundance: many
d_gene: -
v_gene: TRBV6-2/TRBV6-3
j_gene: TRBJ1-2

CDR3nt: TGTGCCAGCAGTTTGGCGTCAACAGGGATCTACGAGCAGTACTTC
CDR3aa: CASSLASTGIYEQYF
len: 15
abundance: -
d_gene: -
v_gene: TRBV6-5
j_gene: TRBJ2-7

CDR3nt: TGTGCCAGCAGCAATACAGGGCGCGGGGCTCAGCCCCAGCATTTT
CDR3aa: CASSNTGRGAQPQHF
len: 15
abundance: few
d_gene: -
v_gene: TRBV27
j_gene: TRBJ1-5

CDR3nt: TGTGCCAGCAGCCCTCATCCGGGACAGTATAATTCACCCCTCCACTTT
CDR3aa: CASSPHPGQYNSPLHF
len: 16
abundance: -
d_gene: TRBD1
v_gene: TRBV11-2
j_gene: TRBJ1-6

CDR3nt: TGTGCCAGCAGTTTAGCGCCGGGGGGGCAAGAGACCCAGTACTTC
CDR3aa: CASSLAPGGQETQYF
len: 15
abundance: -
d_gene: TRBD2
v_gene: TRBV12-3/TRBV12-4
j_gene: TRBJ2-5

CDR3nt: TGCGCCAGCAGCCCGACAGCTACCACCTCTGGAAACACCATATATTTT
CDR3aa: CASSPTATTSGNTIYF
len: 16
abundance: -
d_gene: -
v_gene: TRBV5-1
j_gene: TRBJ1-3

CDR3nt: TGTGCCAGCAGTACCACAGGGGACCTCTCTATAGGCAATCAGCCCCAGCATTTT
CDR3aa: CASSTTGDLSIGNQPQHF
len: 18
abundance: -
d_gene: TRBD1
v_gene: TRBV12-3/TRBV12-4
j_gene: TRBJ1-5

CDR3nt: TGTGCCAGCAGCGTCTCCGGGACGGGGAATGGGAACTATGGCTACACCTTC
CDR3aa: CASSVSGTGNGNYGYTF
len: 17
abundance: -
d_gene: -
v_gene: TRBV11-2
j_gene: TRBJ1-2

CDR3nt: TGTGCCAGCTCACCTCGTCGTTCCAGCGCGTCGATAGCTTTCTTT
CDR3aa: CASSPRRSSASIAFF
len: 15
abundance: -
d_gene: -
v_gene: TRBV18
j_gene: TRBJ1-1

CDR3nt: TGCAGCGTTGAAGATAGTTCCGGAAACACCATATATTTT
CDR3aa: CSVEDSSGNTIYF
len: 13
abundance: few
d_gene: -
v_gene: TRBV29-1
j_gene: TRBJ1-3

CDR3nt: TGTGCCAGCATCCCGAGGGGGCGAGGCACAGATACGCAGTATTTT
CDR3aa: CASIPRGRGTDTQYF
len: 15
abundance: -
d_gene: TRBD1
v_gene: TRBV28
j_gene: TRBJ2-3

CDR3nt: TGTGCCAGCAGCTGGGACACCAACTATGGCTACACCTTC
CDR3aa: CASSWDTNYGYTF
len: 13
abundance: -
d_gene: -
v_gene: TRBV7-9
j_gene: TRBJ1-2

CDR3nt: TGTGCCAGCAGCTTAATGGGGGAGAGCACTGAAGCTTTCTTT
CDR3aa: CASSLMGESTEAFF
len: 14
abundance: -
d_gene: -
v_gene: TRBV7-3
j_gene: TRBJ1-1

CDR3nt: TGTGCCAGCAGCTTCGGGCACTTGAACACTGAAGCTTTCTTT
CDR3aa: CASSFGHLNTEAFF
len: 14
abundance: -
d_gene: -
v_gene: TRBV7-2
j_gene: TRBJ1-1

CDR3nt: TGTGCCAGCAGTTATGTGGGACTAGCGAACACCGGGGAGCTGTTTTTT
CDR3aa: CASSYVGLANTGELFF
len: 16
abundance: -
d_gene: TRBD2
v_gene: TRBV6-2/TRBV6-3
j_gene: TRBJ2-2

CDR3nt: TGTGCCAGCAGCGGGACAGGGCTGAACACTGAAGCTTTCTTT
CDR3aa: CASSGTGLNTEAFF
len: 14
abundance: few
d_gene: TRBD1
v_gene: TRBV9
j_gene: TRBJ1-1

CDR3nt: TGTGCCACCTTGGGAGGGACTGAAGCTTTCTTT
CDR3aa: CATLGGTEAFF
len: 11
abundance: few
d_gene: -
v_gene: TRBV6-5
j_gene: TRBJ1-1

CDR3nt: TGTGCCAGATGGATCGGTGGGAGGGTTGGAAACACCATATATTTT
CDR3aa: CARWIGGRVGNTIYF
len: 15
abundance: few
d_gene: -
v_gene: TRBV12-3/TRBV12-4
j_gene: TRBJ1-3

CDR3nt: TGCGCCAGCAGCTTGGAGGGGGCCTATCAGCCCCAGCATTTT
CDR3aa: CASSLEGAYQPQHF
len: 14
abundance: once
d_gene: TRBD1
v_gene: TRBV5-1
j_gene: TRBJ1-5

CDR3nt: TGTGCCAGCAGTTCAGGGGGCGCGGGTGGAAACACCATATATTTT
CDR3aa: CASSSGGAGGNTIYF
len: 15
abundance: -
d_gene: TRBD1
v_gene: TRBV6-5
j_gene: TRBJ1-3

CDR3nt: TGTCCCAGCAGCTTAGGACTAGCGGAGACAGATACGCAGTATTTT
CDR3aa: CPSSLGLAETDTQYF
len: 15
abundance: -
d_gene: TRBD2
v_gene: TRBV7-9
j_gene: TRBJ2-3

CDR3nt: TGTGCCAGCACCGGGTCCCGGGGTGGTGAGCAGTTCTTC
CDR3aa: CASTGSRGGEQFF
len: 13
abundance: -
d_gene: -
v_gene: TRBV6-5
j_gene: TRBJ2-1

CDR3nt: TGCAGCGTTGTGGCCCCGGGGGAAAATGAGCAGTTCTTC
CDR3aa: CSVVAPGENEQFF
len: 13
abundance: few
d_gene: -
v_gene: TRBV29-1
j_gene: TRBJ2-1

CDR3nt: TGCAGCGTTAAACAGCAAGTGGGTGGCTACACCTTC
CDR3aa: CSVKQQVGGYTF
len: 12
abundance: few
d_gene: -
v_gene: TRBV29-1
j_gene: TRBJ1-2

CDR3nt: TGTGCCAGCAGCTTAATAGTGACAGACCAAGAGACCCAGTACTTC
CDR3aa: CASSLIVTDQETQYF
len: 15
abundance: few
d_gene: -
v_gene: TRBV7-9
j_gene: TRBJ2-5

CDR3nt: TGTGCCAGCAGCTTGCCTAGCTGGAATGAGCAGTTCTTC
CDR3aa: CASSLPSWNEQFF
len: 13
abundance: -
d_gene: -
v_gene: TRBV7-2
j_gene: TRBJ2-1